Listed below are T cell receptor beta chains from one sample, sequenced in a study of blood T cell repertoires in COVID-19. The data were produced by immunoSEQ multiplex PCR, yet TCRdb's version contains in-frame clones alone and is incomplete. Altogether over 150,000 clones are present, 88% being singletons, with the ten largest covering 9% to 10%. The sequencing input was PBMCs or T cells enriched from blood (not recorded which). These receptors were collected from a woman aged 18-29 years who had recovered from COVID-19. The CDR3 runs from the conserved cysteine through the conserved F or W. A D gene is named only where the DNA matches it firmly. Rows may omit the clone size; those that give it use once, few, many or a size class.

>-|TRBJ2-2|-|TRBV2
CASTVGGVGELFF
TGTGCCAGCACCGTCGGGGGAGTCGGGGAGCTGTTTTTT
>-|TRBJ2-7|-|TRBV2
CASFGAEKPYEQYF
TGTGCCAGCTTTGGAGCCGAAAAACCCTACGAGCAGTACTTC
>-|TRBJ2-7|TRBD1|TRBV10-3
CAISESLPGTGWVHEQYF
TGTGCCATCAGTGAGTCATTGCCGGGGACAGGTTGGGTCCACGAGCAGTACTTC
>-|TRBJ2-7|-|TRBV10-3
CAISSHSYEQYF
TGTGCCATCAGCTCTCACTCGTACGAGCAGTACTTC
>-|TRBJ2-7|-|TRBV25-1
CASGPYEQYF
TGTGCCAGCGGCCCCTACGAGCAGTACTTC
>-|TRBJ2-7|TRBD1|TRBV27
CASSPGTGNYEQYF
TGTGCCAGCAGTCCCGGGACAGGGAACTACGAGCAGTACTTC
>-|TRBJ2-5|-|TRBV11-2
CASSFPRAQETQYF
TGTGCCAGCAGCTTTCCTAGAGCCCAAGAGACCCAGTACTTC
>-|TRBJ1-2|TRBD1|TRBV27
CASSFGDRGPGYTF
TGTGCCAGCAGTTTTGGAGACAGGGGGCCGGGCTACACCTTC
>-|TRBJ1-1|-|TRBV2
CASSQQGMNTEAFF
TGTGCCAGCAGTCAACAGGGAATGAACACTGAAGCTTTCTTT
>once|TRBJ1-4|TRBD1|TRBV19
CASSGTGTPTTNEKLFF
TGTGCCAGTAGCGGGACAGGGACTCCTACAACTAATGAAAAACTGTTTTTT
>-|TRBJ1-6|TRBD1|TRBV4-3
CASSQDGPTGMIVHF
TGCGCCAGCAGCCAAGACGGCCCGACAGGGATGATCGTACACTTT
>-|TRBJ2-7|TRBD1|TRBV19
CASKAIDRASYEQYF
TGTGCCAGTAAAGCCATCGACAGGGCGTCCTACGAGCAGTACTTC
>-|TRBJ1-2|-|TRBV30
CASSGTITPANYGYTF
TGTGCCTCTAGCGGGACAATCACCCCAGCTAACTATGGCTACACCTTC
>-|TRBJ2-7|-|TRBV21-1
CARLGTSPYEQYF
TGTGCCAGACTGGGGACTAGCCCATACGAGCAGTACTTC
>once|TRBJ2-1|TRBD2|TRBV7-9
CASSPRLAGNEQFF
TGTGCCAGCAGCCCCCGACTAGCAGGCAATGAGCAGTTCTTC
>-|TRBJ2-3|TRBD1|TRBV2
CASSTDRWADTQYF
TGTGCCAGCAGTACGGACAGGTGGGCAGATACGCAGTATTTT
>-|TRBJ1-4|TRBD1|TRBV19
CASSIGGTGGNEKLFF
TGTGCCAGTAGTATAGGAGGAACAGGGGGTAACGAAAAACTGTTTTTT
>-|TRBJ1-4|TRBD1|TRBV7-9
CASSLAQGDATNEKLFF
TGTGCCAGCAGCTTAGCCCAGGGGGATGCAACTAATGAAAAACTGTTTTTT
>-|TRBJ1-6|TRBD1|TRBV6-1
CASSAQGTGSSYNSPLHF
TGTGCCAGCAGTGCCCAGGGGACAGGGAGCTCCTATAATTCACCCCTCCACTTT
>-|TRBJ2-3|-|TRBV3-1/TRBV3-2
CASSPRYSDAQYF
TGTGCCAGCAGCCCAAGATATAGCGATGCGCAGTATTTT
>few|TRBJ1-4|TRBD1|TRBV28
CASSPRGAGGPNEKLFF
TGTGCCAGCAGTCCGAGGGGTGCAGGGGGTCCTAATGAAAAACTGTTTTTT
>once|TRBJ2-7|TRBD1|TRBV7-8
CASSLRASAGTGAAYEQYF
TGTGCCAGCAGCCTCCGCGCAAGCGCCGGGACAGGTGCCGCCTACGAGCAGTACTTC
>-|TRBJ2-1|-|TRBV19
CASSIDTQPGNEQFF
TGTGCCAGTAGTATAGATACCCAGCCAGGCAATGAGCAGTTCTTC
>-|TRBJ2-5|-|TRBV6-5
CASIPNGLEETQYF
TGTGCCAGCATCCCGAACGGCCTAGAAGAGACCCAGTACTTC
>-|TRBJ2-3|TRBD2|TRBV11-3
CASSLSGTSTDTQYF
TGTGCCAGCAGCTTAAGCGGGACTAGCACAGATACGCAGTATTTT
>few|TRBJ1-1|-|TRBV11-2
CASSLGHEGTEAFF
TGTGCCAGCAGCTTGGGCCATGAGGGCACTGAAGCTTTCTTT
>few|TRBJ2-5|TRBD2|TRBV12-3/TRBV12-4
CASSLRGVETQYF
TGTGCCAGCAGTTTACGGGGGGTCGAGACCCAGTACTTC
>-|TRBJ1-4|TRBD1|TRBV7-9
CASSRSDRVEEKLFF
TGTGCCAGCAGCCGATCGGACAGGGTAGAGGAAAAACTGTTTTTT
>-|TRBJ1-5|TRBD1|TRBV7-2
CASSRRQGNQPQHF
TGTGCCAGCAGCAGACGACAGGGTAATCAGCCCCAGCATTTT
>-|TRBJ1-6|TRBD1|TRBV19
CANKGQGEDSPLHF
TGTGCCAACAAAGGACAGGGGGAGGATTCACCCCTCCACTTT
>-|TRBJ1-1|-|TRBV7-9
CASSTDTHEAFF
TGTGCCAGCAGCACCGACACGCATGAAGCTTTCTTT
>-|TRBJ2-3|TRBD2|TRBV7-6
CASRPSGGTDTQYF
TGTGCCAGCAGGCCTAGCGGCGGGACAGATACGCAGTATTTT
>-|TRBJ2-2|TRBD2|TRBV2
CAGKGREGNTGELFF
TGTGCCGGAAAAGGGCGGGAGGGGAACACCGGGGAGCTGTTTTTT